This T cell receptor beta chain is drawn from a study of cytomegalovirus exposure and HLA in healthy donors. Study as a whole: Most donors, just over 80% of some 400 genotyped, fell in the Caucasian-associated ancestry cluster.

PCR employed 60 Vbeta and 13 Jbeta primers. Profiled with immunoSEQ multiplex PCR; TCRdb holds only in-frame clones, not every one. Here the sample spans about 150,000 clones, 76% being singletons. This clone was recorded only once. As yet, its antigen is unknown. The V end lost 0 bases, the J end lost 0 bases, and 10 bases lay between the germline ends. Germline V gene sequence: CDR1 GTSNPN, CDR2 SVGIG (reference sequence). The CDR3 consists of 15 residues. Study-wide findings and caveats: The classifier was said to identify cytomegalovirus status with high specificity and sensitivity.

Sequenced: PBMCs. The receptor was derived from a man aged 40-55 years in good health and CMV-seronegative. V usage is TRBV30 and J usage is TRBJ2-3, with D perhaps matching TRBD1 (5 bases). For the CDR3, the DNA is TGTGCCTGGAGTGTATTGGACACTAGCACAGATACGCAGTATTTT. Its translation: CAWSVLDTSTDTQYF.